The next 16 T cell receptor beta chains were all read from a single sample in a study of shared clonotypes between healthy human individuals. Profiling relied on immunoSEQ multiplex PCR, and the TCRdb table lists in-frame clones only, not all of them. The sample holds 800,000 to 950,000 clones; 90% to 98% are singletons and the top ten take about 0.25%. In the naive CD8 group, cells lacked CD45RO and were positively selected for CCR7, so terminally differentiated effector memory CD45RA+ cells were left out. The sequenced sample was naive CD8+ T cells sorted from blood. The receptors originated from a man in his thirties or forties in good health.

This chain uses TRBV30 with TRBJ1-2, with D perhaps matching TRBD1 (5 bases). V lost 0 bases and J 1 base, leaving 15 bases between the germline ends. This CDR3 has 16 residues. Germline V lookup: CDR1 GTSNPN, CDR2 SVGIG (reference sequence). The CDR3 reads CAWSVIPGRDNYGYTF. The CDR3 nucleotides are TGTGCCTGGAGTGTCATCCCAGGGCGGGATAACTATGGCTACACCTTC.

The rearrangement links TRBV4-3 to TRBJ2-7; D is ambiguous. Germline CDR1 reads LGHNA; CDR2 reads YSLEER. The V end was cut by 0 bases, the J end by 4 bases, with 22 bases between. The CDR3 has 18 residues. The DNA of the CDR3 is TGCGCCAGCAGCCAAGATCCAATATCCAGGATTGGCGATTACGAGCAGTACTTC. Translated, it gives CASSQDPISRIGDYEQYF.

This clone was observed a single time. CDR3 sequence: CASSLIRDTGNTEAFF. In DNA, the CDR3 is TGCGCCAGCAGCTTGATACGGGACACCGGGAACACTGAAGCTTTCTTT. The chain employs TRBV5-1 and TRBJ1-1, with D maybe TRBD1 (6 bases). The V end was cut by 1 base, the J end by 1 base, with 14 bases between. CDR3 length: 16 residues. CDR1 is SGHRS, CDR2 YFSETQ, per germline.

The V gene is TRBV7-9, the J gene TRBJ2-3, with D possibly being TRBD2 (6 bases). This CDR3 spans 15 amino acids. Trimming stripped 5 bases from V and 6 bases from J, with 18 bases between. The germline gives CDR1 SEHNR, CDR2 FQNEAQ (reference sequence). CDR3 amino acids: CASSPGGTPRDTQYF. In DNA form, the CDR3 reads TGTGCCAGCAGCCCTGGGGGGACGCCCAGGGATACGCAGTATTTT.

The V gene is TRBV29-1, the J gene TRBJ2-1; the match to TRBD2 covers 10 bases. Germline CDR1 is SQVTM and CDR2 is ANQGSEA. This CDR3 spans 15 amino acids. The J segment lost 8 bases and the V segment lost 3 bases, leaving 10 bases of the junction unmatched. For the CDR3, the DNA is TGCAGCGTTGATAGAACGGCTAGCGGGAGTTATGAGCAGTTCTTC. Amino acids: CSVDRTASGSYEQFF.

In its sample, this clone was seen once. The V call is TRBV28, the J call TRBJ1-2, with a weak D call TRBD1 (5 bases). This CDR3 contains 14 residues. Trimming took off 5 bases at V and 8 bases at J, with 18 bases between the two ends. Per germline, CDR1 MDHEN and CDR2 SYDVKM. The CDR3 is CASSQVRAGNGYTF. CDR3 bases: TGTGCCAGCAGTCAAGTTAGGGCAGGGAACGGCTACACCTTC.

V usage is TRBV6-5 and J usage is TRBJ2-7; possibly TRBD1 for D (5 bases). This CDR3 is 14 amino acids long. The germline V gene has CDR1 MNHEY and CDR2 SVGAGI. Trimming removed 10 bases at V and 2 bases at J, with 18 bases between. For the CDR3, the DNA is TGTGCCACCCAAACAGGACCGATAGCCTACGAGCAGTACTTC. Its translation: CATQTGPIAYEQYF.

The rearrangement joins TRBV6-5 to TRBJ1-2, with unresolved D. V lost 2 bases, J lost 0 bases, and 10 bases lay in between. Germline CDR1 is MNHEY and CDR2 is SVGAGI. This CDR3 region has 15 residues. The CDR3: CASSYGWRANYGYTF. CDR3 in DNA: TGTGCCAGCAGTTACGGGTGGAGAGCTAACTATGGCTACACCTTC.

The CDR3 here is CASSLVTDYEQYF. As DNA, the CDR3 is TGTGCCAGCAGCTTGGTGACAGACTACGAGCAGTACTTC. The J gene is TRBJ2-7, the V gene TRBV5-5; D is possibly TRBD1 (5 bases). Trimming pared 0 bases from V and 3 bases from J, leaving 7 bases between. From germline, CDR1 is SGHKS and CDR2 YYEKEE (reference sequence). This CDR3 region has 13 residues. Drawing the rest from reference TRBV5-5 and TRBJ2-7, the complete variable domain is DAGVTQSPTHLIKTRGQQVTLRCSPISGHKSVSWYQQVLGQGPQFIFQYYEKEERGRGNFPDRFSARQFPNYSSELNVNALLLGDSALYLCASSLVTDYEQYFGPGTRLTVT.

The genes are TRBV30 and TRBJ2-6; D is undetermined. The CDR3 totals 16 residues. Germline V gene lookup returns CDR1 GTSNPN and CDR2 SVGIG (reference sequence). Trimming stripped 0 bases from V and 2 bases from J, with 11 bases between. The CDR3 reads CAWSVRNNPGANVLTF. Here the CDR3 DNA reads TGTGCCTGGAGTGTACGGAATAACCCTGGGGCCAACGTCCTGACTTTC.

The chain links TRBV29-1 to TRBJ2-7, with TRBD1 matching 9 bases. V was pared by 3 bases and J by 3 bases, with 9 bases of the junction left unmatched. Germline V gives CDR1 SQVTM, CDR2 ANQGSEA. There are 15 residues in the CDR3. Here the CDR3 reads CSVEFDRGIFYEQYF. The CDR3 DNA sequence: TGCAGCGTTGAGTTCGACAGGGGGATTTTCTACGAGCAGTACTTC.

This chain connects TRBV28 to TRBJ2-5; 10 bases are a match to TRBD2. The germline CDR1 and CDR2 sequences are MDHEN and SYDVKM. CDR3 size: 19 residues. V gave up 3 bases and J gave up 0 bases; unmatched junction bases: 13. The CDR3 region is CASSLDQREGLPYQETQYF. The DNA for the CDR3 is TGTGCCAGCAGTTTGGATCAGCGGGAGGGCCTCCCGTACCAAGAGACCCAGTACTTC.

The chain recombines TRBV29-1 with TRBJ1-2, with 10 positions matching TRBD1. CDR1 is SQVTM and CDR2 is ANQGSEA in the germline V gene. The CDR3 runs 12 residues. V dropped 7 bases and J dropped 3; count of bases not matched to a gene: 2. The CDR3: CSGTGGDYGYTF. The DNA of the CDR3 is TGCAGCGGGACAGGGGGAGACTATGGCTACACCTTC.

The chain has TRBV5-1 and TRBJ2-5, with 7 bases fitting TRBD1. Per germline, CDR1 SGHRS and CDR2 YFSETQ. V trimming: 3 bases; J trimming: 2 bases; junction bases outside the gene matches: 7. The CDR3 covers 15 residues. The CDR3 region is CASSSAPGQQETQYF. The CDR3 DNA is TGCGCCAGCAGCTCGGCACCGGGACAGCAAGAGACCCAGTACTTC.

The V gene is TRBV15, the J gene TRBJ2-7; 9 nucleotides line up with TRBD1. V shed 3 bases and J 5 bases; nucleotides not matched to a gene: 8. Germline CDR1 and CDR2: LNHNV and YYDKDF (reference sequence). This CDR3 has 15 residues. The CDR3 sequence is CATSRAGQGYHEQYF. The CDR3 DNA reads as TGTGCCACCAGCAGGGCGGGACAGGGTTACCACGAGCAGTACTTC.

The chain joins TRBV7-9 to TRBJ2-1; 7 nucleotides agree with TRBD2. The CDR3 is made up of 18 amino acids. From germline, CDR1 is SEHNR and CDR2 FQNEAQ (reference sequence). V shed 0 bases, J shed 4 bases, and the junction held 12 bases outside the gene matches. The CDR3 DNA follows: TGTGCCAGCAGCTTAGCAGGAGTCTGGCGGGAGCGTTACAATGAGCAGTTCTTC. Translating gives CASSLAGVWRERYNEQFF.